These 18 T cell receptor beta chains were all obtained from the same sample, sequenced in a study of T cell responses to AZD1222 COVID-19 vaccine. Generated by immunoSEQ multiplex PCR, the TCRdb table keeps only in-frame clones and is missing some. The table shows some 170,000 clones, with about 87% occurring only once. The sequenced sample was peripheral blood, obtained 28 days after the second dose of the MenACWY control vaccine. The receptors were gathered from an adult who received the MenACWY meningococcal vaccine as a control.

The chain joins TRBV4-2 to TRBJ2-7, with TRBD1 matching 8 bases. The CDR3 is 15 residues long. Germline trimming cut 3 bases from V and 2 bases from J; bases unmatched to any gene: 6. CDR1 is LGHNA and CDR2 is YNFKEQ in the germline V gene. The CDR3 DNA reads TGTGCCAGCAGCCAGGAGACAGGGGCTACCTACGAGCAGTACTTC. Translating it yields CASSQETGATYEQYF.

The chain is built from TRBV27 and TRBJ2-1; D may be TRBD2 (5 bases). From germline, CDR1 is MNHEY and CDR2 SMNVEV (reference sequence). CDR3 size: 11 residues. V gave up 4 bases and J gave up 9 bases, with 7 bases separating them. The DNA of the CDR3 is TGTGCCAGCAGTTATAGCGCTGAGCAGTTCTTC. This encodes CASSYSAEQFF.

The rearrangement joins TRBV7-2 to TRBJ2-7; TRBD1 is a possible D gene (7 bases). Germline CDR1 is SGHTA and CDR2 is FQGNSA. This CDR3 spans 15 amino acids. V dropped 1 base and J dropped 1 base, with 11 bases sitting between them. For the CDR3, the DNA is TGTGCCAGCAGCTTAGTTTCAGGGGGGTCCTACGAGCAGTACTTC. This sequence encodes CASSLVSGGSYEQYF.

The CDR3 is CASSDRIPGTGGYGGELFF. Written as DNA, the CDR3 is TGTGCCAGTAGTGATCGAATTCCCGGGACAGGGGGCTATGGCGGGGAGCTGTTTTTT. The V and J genes are TRBV19 and TRBJ2-2; 12 bases match TRBD1. V lost 5 bases, J lost 7 bases, and 17 bases stayed unmatched. Germline CDR1 LNHDA, CDR2 SQIVND (reference sequence). The CDR3 contains 19 residues.

The rearrangement links TRBV4-3 to TRBJ2-3; no firm D call. The CDR3 runs 14 residues. Trimming cost V 4 bases and J 3 bases, with 11 bases left between them. CDR1 is LGHNA, CDR2 YSLEER, per germline. CDR3 in amino acids: CASSLETATDTQYF. In DNA, the CDR3 is TGCGCCAGCAGCCTCGAGACCGCTACAGATACGCAGTATTTT.

The chain links TRBV19 to TRBJ1-5; the D is unclear. The CDR3 runs to 16 residues. Trimming left V 3 bases short and J 3 bases short, with 15 bases between. Germline V gives CDR1 LNHDA, CDR2 SQIVND (reference sequence). CDR3 in DNA: TGTGCCAGTAGTATGGCGGGAGTTTGGGACAATCAGCCCCAGCATTTT. Translation: CASSMAGVWDNQPQHF.

V usage is TRBV28 and J usage is TRBJ2-7, with TRBD1 matching over 8 bases. Per germline, CDR1 MDHEN and CDR2 SYDVKM. The V and J ends lost 8 bases and 1 base, in that order; junction bases with no gene match: 7. The CDR3 sequence is 14 residues long. In nucleotides, the CDR3 is TGTGCCAGCCTTGGGACAGGACTATCCTACGAGCAGTACTTC. It is translated as CASLGTGLSYEQYF.

The chain couples TRBV6-4 to TRBJ2-1; D gene unclear. This CDR3 contains 15 residues. CDR1 is MRHNA, CDR2 SNTAGT, per germline. The V gene lost 5 bases and the J gene lost 0 bases, with 11 bases spanning the gap. This CDR3 is CASSSVLSSYNEQFF. The CDR3, as DNA: TGTGCCAGCAGTTCCGTCCTGAGCTCCTACAATGAGCAGTTCTTC.

V gene TRBV28 combines with J gene TRBJ2-7, with D possibly matching TRBD2 (5 bases). Germline values: CDR1 MDHEN, CDR2 SYDVKM. The germline V and J ends were trimmed by 2 bases and 2 bases, with 13 bases remaining between them. The CDR3 length is 15 residues. CDR3 loop: CASSLGGRQPYEQYF. CDR3 DNA sequence: TGTGCCAGCAGTTTAGGAGGACGCCAACCCTACGAGCAGTACTTC.

The J gene is TRBJ2-7, the V gene TRBV30, with 7 nucleotides matching TRBD2. V shed 0 bases, J shed 1 base, and the junction held 9 bases outside the gene matches. Looked up from germline, CDR1 is GTSNPN and CDR2 is SVGIG (reference sequence). The CDR3 runs 16 residues. CDR3 amino acids: CAWSVSWLAVSYEQYF. The CDR3, as DNA: TGTGCCTGGAGTGTAAGCTGGCTAGCGGTTTCCTACGAGCAGTACTTC. Supplemented by reference TRBV30 and TRBJ2-7, the full variable domain reads SQTIHQWPATLVQPVGSPLSLECTVEGTSNPNLYWYRQAAGRGLQLLFYSVGIGQISSEVPQNLSASRPQDRQFILSSKKLLLSDSGFYLCAWSVSWLAVSYEQYFGPGTRLTVT.

This chain connects TRBV24-1 to TRBJ1-2; unclear D gene. The V gene's germline CDR1 is KGHDR and CDR2 SFDVKD. This CDR3 region has 16 residues. The V and J ends lost 4 bases and 2 bases respectively, with 16 bases between them. CDR3: CATSEMTEDENYGYTF. The DNA of the CDR3 is TGTGCCACCAGTGAGATGACGGAGGATGAAAACTATGGCTACACCTTC.

The rearrangement joins TRBV6-5 to TRBJ1-1; D is ambiguous. Trimming took off 0 bases at V and 1 base at J, with 9 bases between the two ends. The germline V gene encodes CDR1 MNHEY and CDR2 SVGAGI. There are 15 residues in the CDR3. The CDR3 loop is CASSYSSRGNTEAFF. Here the CDR3 DNA reads TGTGCCAGCAGTTACTCGAGCCGAGGGAACACTGAAGCTTTCTTT.

The rearrangement uses TRBV7-6 and TRBJ2-3, with D maybe TRBD1 (5 bases). V was pared by 5 bases and J by 2 bases, with 17 bases between. This CDR3 is 16 amino acids long. Germline V gene lookup returns CDR1 SGHVS and CDR2 FNYEAQ. CDR3 nucleotide sequence: TGTGCCAGCAGCCGAAGGGGAACAGGCTTCACAGATACGCAGTATTTT. Translating gives CASSRRGTGFTDTQYF.

The J gene is TRBJ2-7, the V gene TRBV7-8; 8 nucleotides align to TRBD1. This CDR3 contains 15 residues. V lost 6 bases, J lost 4 bases, and 11 bases stayed unmatched. CDR1 SGHVS and CDR2 FQNEAQ come from the germline V gene. CDR3 sequence (DNA): TGTGCCAGCAGAAGGGAGACAGGGGATCGATACGAGCAGTACTTC. It encodes CASRRETGDRYEQYF. The whole variable domain, filled in from reference TRBV7-8 and TRBJ2-7, reads GAGVSQSPRYKVAKRGQDVALRCDPISGHVSLFWYQQALGQGPEFLTYFQNEAQLDKSGLPSDRFFAERPEGSVSTLKIQRTQQEDSAVYLCASRRETGDRYEQYFGPGTRLTVT.

This chain joins TRBV21-1 and TRBJ1-2. TRBV21-1 is given as a pseudogene. The CDR3 loop spans 14 amino acids. The CDR3 protein is CASSKGSAKYGYTF. Here the CDR3 DNA reads TGTGCCAGCAGCAAAGGGTCTGCGAAATATGGCTACACCTTC.

This chain joins TRBV7-2 and TRBJ1-6; 7 bases agree with TRBD1. The CDR3 runs 13 residues. Germline assignment: CDR1 SGHTA and CDR2 FQGNSA. V was clipped by 5 bases and J by 9 bases; unmatched bases: 4. The CDR3 region is CASSLDRASPLHF. Here the CDR3 DNA reads TGTGCCAGCAGCCTCGACAGGGCTTCACCCCTCCACTTT.

This clone has only a few counts. This chain connects TRBV18 to TRBJ1-1, with TRBD1 matching 8 bases. Germline CDR1 KGHSH, CDR2 LQKENI. The CDR3 spans 16 residues. The trim removed 6 bases at V and 5 bases at J, leaving 14 bases unmatched. CDR3 coding DNA: TGTGCCAGCTCCCCCTCCGTGGACAGGGTTCGGACTGAAGCTTTCTTT. It is translated as CASSPSVDRVRTEAFF. Based on the CDR3 plus reference TRBV18 and TRBJ1-1, the full variable domain is NAGVMQNPRHLVRRRGQEARLRCSPMKGHSHVYWYRQLPEEGLKFMVYLQKENIIDESGMPKERFSAEFPKEGPSILRIQQVVRGDSAAYFCASSPSVDRVRTEAFFGQGTRLTVV.

The V gene is TRBV28, the J gene TRBJ2-7; TRBD1 is a possible D gene (6 bases). The CDR3 sequence is 16 residues long. Trimming removed 3 bases at V and 6 bases at J, with 21 bases between. From germline, CDR1 is MDHEN and CDR2 SYDVKM. The CDR3 reads CASSFRNPLQGSEQYF. The CDR3 DNA reads as TGTGCCAGCAGTTTTCGAAACCCGCTACAGGGAAGCGAGCAGTACTTC.